Detailed here is one T cell receptor (beta chain). Clones were sequenced by immunoSEQ multiplex PCR, and TCRdb holds only the in-frame ones, with some missing. The sample yields under 150,000 clones, 90% seen once. The source of the sample is a study of T cell responses to AZD1222 COVID-19 vaccine. This clonotype originated in an adult who received the AZD1222 COVID-19 vaccine. The sequencing here drew on peripheral blood, taken 28 days after the second AZD1222 dose.

DNA for the CDR3: TGTGCCAGCAGCCTAAGTCCCGGGACCCTCTACGAGCAGTACTTC. Amino acids: CASSLSPGTLYEQYF. The chain combines TRBV3-1 (or the pseudogene TRBV3-2) with TRBJ2-7; D may be TRBD1 or TRBD2 (5 bases each). The CDR3 length is 15 residues. Trimming pared 4 bases from V and 3 bases from J, leaving 16 bases between. Germline V gene sequence: CDR1 LGHDT, CDR2 YNNKEL (reference sequence).